Listed below are T cell receptor beta chains from one sample, sequenced in a study of cytomegalovirus exposure and HLA in healthy donors. Assay used: immunoSEQ multiplex PCR; TCRdb lists only in-frame clones, some missing. The sample lists 200,000 to 300,000 clones, around 80% occurring once. Sequenced material: PBMCs. The receptors here all came from a boy aged 5-17 years in good health and CMV-seronegative. CDR3s include the opening cysteine and the closing phenylalanine or tryptophan. Each record gives: V gene, clone size, D gene, J gene, CDR3 length, CDR3 DNA, CDR3 protein. A D gene is named only where the DNA matches it firmly. The listing skips clone size in some rows; elsewhere it reads once, few, many or a size class.

V: TRBV4-1
size: few
D: .
J: TRBJ1-1
length: 15
DNA: TGCGCCAGCAGCCAATATGGACAGATGAACACTGAAGCTTTCTTT
CDR3: CASSQYGQMNTEAFF

V: TRBV9
size: .
D: TRBD1
J: TRBJ1-6
length: 14
DNA: TGTGCCAGCAGCGGTGGACAGGGGAATTCACCCCTCCACTTT
CDR3: CASSGGQGNSPLHF

V: TRBV5-1
size: .
D: TRBD2
J: TRBJ2-1
length: 15
DNA: TGCGCCAGCAGCTTGGGAGCGGGGGCCTACAATGAGCAGTTCTTC
CDR3: CASSLGAGAYNEQFF

V: TRBV7-8
size: .
D: TRBD1
J: TRBJ2-7
length: 14
DNA: TGTGCCAGCGACAGGGGGTTGGGAGGCTACGAGCAGTACTTC
CDR3: CASDRGLGGYEQYF

V: TRBV5-1
size: .
D: TRBD2
J: TRBJ2-3
length: 16
DNA: TGCGCCAGCAGCTGGTTACTAGCGGGGATGCGATATACGCAGTATTTT
CDR3: CASSWLLAGMRYTQYF

V: TRBV5-1
size: .
D: .
J: TRBJ2-2
length: 16
DNA: TGCGCCAGCACGAACCGGGTAGCAGAGAACACCGGGGAGCTGTTTTTT
CDR3: CASTNRVAENTGELFF

V: TRBV19
size: .
D: .
J: TRBJ1-5
length: 15
DNA: TGTGCCAGTAGGCCCTGGGGGGAGGGCAATCAGCCCCAGCATTTT
CDR3: CASRPWGEGNQPQHF

V: TRBV7-2
size: .
D: .
J: TRBJ1-1
length: 15
DNA: TGTGCCAGCAGCTTACAGGGGATCGGGAACACTGAAGCTTTCTTT
CDR3: CASSLQGIGNTEAFF

V: TRBV23-1
size: .
D: TRBD1
J: TRBJ1-1
length: 13
DNA: TGCGCCAGCAGAGTGCCGGGACAGGGAGATGCTTTCTTT
CDR3: CASRVPGQGDAFF

V: TRBV5-1
size: few
D: .
J: TRBJ2-3
length: 12
DNA: TGCGCCAGGCCTCAGAACACAGATACGCAGTATTTT
CDR3: CARPQNTDTQYF

V: TRBV5-4
size: .
D: .
J: TRBJ2-3
length: 15
DNA: TGTGCCAGCAGTCCTGAGGCCCTCAGCACAGATACGCAGTATTTT
CDR3: CASSPEALSTDTQYF

V: TRBV19
size: .
D: .
J: TRBJ2-7
length: 15
DNA: TGTGCCAGTAGATGGTCCGAGGACAGACCCTACGAGCAGTACTTC
CDR3: CASRWSEDRPYEQYF

V: TRBV10-2
size: .
D: .
J: TRBJ1-1
length: 11
DNA: TGCGCCAGCAGTGAGTCAATAGAAGCTTTCTTT
CDR3: CASSESIEAFF

V: TRBV5-4
size: .
D: TRBD2
J: TRBJ2-7
length: 15
DNA: TGTGCCAGCAGCCGGACTAGCGGGGGCTTCTACGAGCAGTACTTC
CDR3: CASSRTSGGFYEQYF

V: TRBV6-1
size: .
D: .
J: TRBJ2-3
length: 15
DNA: TGTGCCAGCAGAGGGACACCCCGACCCCCAGATACGCAGTATTTT
CDR3: CASRGTPRPPDTQYF

V: TRBV27
size: .
D: TRBD1
J: TRBJ1-1
length: 15
DNA: TGTGCCAGCAGTTTCGGAGGCAGGGGGCGTACTGAAGCTTTCTTT
CDR3: CASSFGGRGRTEAFF

V: TRBV9
size: once
D: .
J: TRBJ1-2
length: 13
DNA: TGTGCCAGCAGCGTAACCGGGGAGGGTGGCTACACCTTC
CDR3: CASSVTGEGGYTF

V: TRBV19
size: few
D: TRBD2
J: TRBJ2-1
length: 17
DNA: TGTGCCAGTAGTACCCGACTAGCGGGAGGGATGTACAATGAGCAGTTCTTC
CDR3: CASSTRLAGGMYNEQFF

V: TRBV6-6
size: once
D: TRBD2
J: TRBJ2-1
length: 15
DNA: TGTGCCAGCAGTTACTACAGGACTAGCGTTACTGAGCAGTTCTTC
CDR3: CASSYYRTSVTEQFF

V: TRBV4-2
size: .
D: .
J: TRBJ1-2
length: 15
DNA: TGTGCCAGCAGCCAAGATGCCGGACAGAACTATGGCTACCCCTTC
CDR3: CASSQDAGQNYGYPF

V: TRBV11-2
size: few
D: .
J: TRBJ2-7
length: 14
DNA: TGTGCCAGCAGCTTAGTAGGACAGACCTACGAGCAGTACTTC
CDR3: CASSLVGQTYEQYF

V: TRBV7-2
size: .
D: TRBD1
J: TRBJ2-1
length: 15
DNA: TGTGCCAGCAGCTTGATAGGGGGCGCTTACAATGAGCAGTTCTTC
CDR3: CASSLIGGAYNEQFF

V: TRBV29-1
size: .
D: .
J: TRBJ2-1
length: 14
DNA: TGCAGCGTTGAAGACAGATACTCCTACAATGAGCAGTTCTTC
CDR3: CSVEDRYSYNEQFF

V: TRBV19
size: .
D: TRBD2
J: TRBJ2-7
length: 16
DNA: TGTGCCAGTAGTATAGACGGGGGGGGAACCTTCTACGAGCAGTACTTC
CDR3: CASSIDGGGTFYEQYF

V: TRBV7-2
size: .
D: .
J: TRBJ2-2
length: 15
DNA: TGTGCCAGCAGCTTGGGCGAGGGATGGACCGGGGAGCTGTTTTTT
CDR3: CASSLGEGWTGELFF

V: TRBV5-6
size: .
D: TRBD1
J: TRBJ2-7
length: 16
DNA: TGTGCCAGCAGCTTGACCCGGGACAGGGGGCTCTACGAGCAGTACTTC
CDR3: CASSLTRDRGLYEQYF